The next 32 T cell receptor beta chains were all read from a single sample in a study of T-cell reconstitution after alpha-beta-depleted transplantation in children. Unique molecular identifiers were incorporated when the TCRbeta library was constructed. MiXCR, run by TCRdb on the PCR reads, gives a single entry per CDR3 protein. The table lists hundreds of thousands of distinct CDR3 sequences, around 13% of them singletons, with 0.79% in the top ten. The material was PBMCs, obtained before TCRalphabeta/CD19-depleted stem cell transplant. Receptor source: a girl aged 2-10 years with congenital amegakaryocytic thrombocytopenia, due to receive a stem cell transplant.

The rearrangement joins TRBV5-1 to TRBJ2-5, with 8 nucleotides matching TRBD1. With V trimmed by 5 bases and J by 4 bases, 4 bases remained unmatched. Germline values: CDR1 SGHRS, CDR2 YFSETQ. The CDR3 spans 13 residues. CDR3 bases: TGCGCCAGCAGGGACAGGGTGGTAGAGACCCAGTACTTC. Its protein is CASRDRVVETQYF.

This clonotype was picked up many times. The chain uses TRBV24-1 and TRBJ2-7; D tentatively fits TRBD1 or TRBD2 (6 bases each). The germline V gene encodes CDR1 KGHDR and CDR2 SFDVKD. The length of the CDR3 is 12 residues. The V end was cut by 7 bases, the J end by 3 bases, with 9 bases between. Written as DNA, the CDR3 is TGTGCCACCAGCGGGGGCCTCTACGAGCAGTACTTC. It specifies CATSGGLYEQYF.

This clonotype was recorded many times. The chain links TRBV20-1 to TRBJ2-1, with D possibly being TRBD2 (6 bases). The germline V gene encodes CDR1 DFQATT and CDR2 SNEGSKA (reference sequence). CDR3 size: 12 residues. CDR3 bases: TGCAGAGCGGCTAGCGACTACAATGAGCAGTTCTTC. Residues: CRAASDYNEQFF.

This clonotype was seen only a few times. The chain links TRBV5-1 to TRBJ2-7, with 7 bases matching TRBD1. This CDR3 comprises 16 residues. CDR1 and CDR2 from the germline V gene are SGHRS and YFSETQ. The V and J ends lost 1 base and 3 bases, in that order; junction bases with no gene match: 10. This CDR3 is CASSLRGPDFLYEQYF. The CDR3 nucleotides are TGCGCCAGCAGCTTGAGGGGGCCGGACTTCCTCTACGAGCAGTACTTC.

This clonotype was observed a handful of times. The CDR3 DNA is TGCGCCAGCAGCTTCACTTCAGGACTAGCGGGAGTACAGACCGGGGAGCTGTTTTTT. Protein sequence: CASSFTSGLAGVQTGELFF. The V call is TRBV5-1, the J call TRBJ2-2; TRBD2 matches 13 bases. V trimming: 2 bases; J trimming: 5 bases; junction bases outside the gene matches: 12. This CDR3 is 19 amino acids long. Germline values: CDR1 SGHRS, CDR2 YFSETQ. The full variable domain, rest sourced from reference TRBV5-1 and TRBJ2-2, is KAGVTQTPRYLIKTRGQQVTLSCSPISGHRSVSWYQQTPGQGLQFLFEYFSETQRNKGNFPGRFSGRQFSNSRSEMNVSTLELGDSALYLCASSFTSGLAGVQTGELFFGEGSRLTVL.

This clonotype was counted a few times. The rearrangement joins TRBV12-3 or TRBV12-4 to TRBJ2-5; D may be TRBD1 or TRBD2 (5 bases each). The length of the CDR3 is 14 residues. V lost 6 bases and J lost 2, with 13 bases in between. CDR3 loop: CASSGDLLQETQYF. As DNA, the CDR3 is TGTGCCAGCAGCGGGGACCTGCTACAAGAGACCCAGTACTTC.

This clonotype was recorded many times. The genes are TRBV10-2 and TRBJ2-6; the match to TRBD1 covers 7 bases. CDR1 is WSHSY and CDR2 is SAAADI in the germline V gene. The CDR3 length is 16 residues. V trimming: 7 bases; J trimming: 0 bases; junction bases outside the gene matches: 6. CDR3 coding DNA: TGCGCCAGCACTGGGGACAGTTACTCTGGGGCCAACGTCCTGACTTTC. Protein product: CASTGDSYSGANVLTF.

The V gene is TRBV5-1, the J gene TRBJ2-3; 9 bases map to TRBD2. This CDR3 has 17 residues. Germline values: CDR1 SGHRS, CDR2 YFSETQ. V lost 3 bases to trimming and J lost 2 bases; unmatched junction nucleotides: 10. The CDR3 nucleotides read TGCGCCAGCAGCTACAGACGAGCGGGAGGCAACACAGATACGCAGTATTTT. Protein product: CASSYRRAGGNTDTQYF.

This clonotype was observed a handful of times. The genes are TRBV12-3 or TRBV12-4 and TRBJ2-2; TRBD1 aligns across 7 bases. The CDR3 spans 15 residues. The junction had 4 bases not matched to a gene; V was cut back by 3 bases and J by 3 bases. The CDR3 region has the DNA TGTGCCAGCAGTTTCCGAACAGGGGACACCGGGGAGCTGTTTTTT. It specifies CASSFRTGDTGELFF.

A few counts support this clonotype. The V and J genes are TRBV29-1 and TRBJ2-3; D remains unclear. CDR3 length: 12 amino acids. Germline CDR1 reads SQVTM; CDR2 reads ANQGSEA. V lost 5 bases, J lost 2 bases, and 8 bases lay in between. The CDR3 region has the DNA TGCAGCGTTAGAGCGTACACAGATACGCAGTATTTT. Translation gives CSVRAYTDTQYF.

This clonotype came up many times. The chain carries TRBV5-1 and TRBJ2-1, with TRBD2 identical over 12 bases. This CDR3 has 15 amino acids. V lost 4 bases to trimming and J lost 4 bases; unmatched junction nucleotides: 3. CDR1 and CDR2 (germline): SGHRS, YFSETQ. The CDR3 loop reads CASSAGTSGYNEQFF. The CDR3, as DNA: TGCGCCAGCAGCGCCGGGACTAGCGGGTACAATGAGCAGTTCTTC.

This clonotype occurred a few times. V gene TRBV6-4 combines with J gene TRBJ2-1; TRBD1 matches 9 bases. Per germline, CDR1 MRHNA and CDR2 SNTAGT. The CDR3 sequence is 14 residues long. Trimming removed 5 bases from V and 8 bases from J; junction bases left unmatched: 7. CDR3 region: CASSRQGGQDEQFF. In DNA form, the CDR3 reads TGTGCCAGCAGTCGACAGGGGGGACAAGATGAGCAGTTCTTC.

The sample holds many counts of this clonotype. The V and J genes are TRBV12-3 or TRBV12-4 and TRBJ2-2, with D tentatively TRBD1 (5 bases). This CDR3 spans 14 amino acids. Trimming cost V 3 bases and J 4 bases, with 9 bases left between them. DNA of the CDR3: TGTGCCAGCAGTTTCTCCCAGGGCACCGGGGAGCTGTTTTTT. Amino acids: CASSFSQGTGELFF.

This clonotype showed up just a few times. V gene TRBV20-1 combines with J gene TRBJ2-7; TRBD1 agrees at 8 bases. This CDR3 comprises 15 residues. From germline, CDR1 is DFQATT and CDR2 SNEGSKA (reference sequence). Trimming at V came to 6 bases and at J to 1 base, leaving 11 bases not matched to a gene. The CDR3 DNA sequence: TGCAGTGCAAGGCTGGGGCAGGGGGCTTCCTACGAGCAGTACTTC. As protein: CSARLGQGASYEQYF.

This clonotype was seen a few times. This may come from a read error, since a much larger clone is one base off. The CDR3 DNA reads as TGCAGTGCTAGTAGCGGGAATACAGATACGCAGTATTTT. Translating gives CSASSGNTDTQYF. The V and J genes are TRBV20-1 and TRBJ2-3, with TRBD2 matching 8 bases. Trimming removed 3 bases from V and 3 bases from J; junction bases left unmatched: 2. This CDR3 is built from 13 residues. Germline CDR1 DFQATT, CDR2 SNEGSKA (reference sequence).

The chain links TRBV12-3 or TRBV12-4 to TRBJ2-5; 11 bases agree with TRBD2. V lost 5 bases to trimming and J lost 6 bases; unmatched junction nucleotides: 17. CDR3 size: 18 residues. The CDR3 sequence is CASSPGPTSGSLEKTQYF. CDR3 in DNA: TGTGCCAGCAGTCCGGGGCCCACTAGCGGGAGTCTTGAGAAGACCCAGTACTTC.

This clonotype has at least ten counts. The V gene is TRBV5-6, the J gene TRBJ2-5, with 7 bases that match TRBD1. This CDR3 contains 16 residues. CDR1 is SGHDT, CDR2 YYEEEE, per germline. The J segment lost 4 bases and the V segment lost 1 base, leaving 10 bases of the junction unmatched. The chain's CDR3 is CASSLRQGRLGETQYF. The CDR3 nucleotides are TGTGCCAGCAGCTTGAGACAGGGAAGGTTGGGAGAGACCCAGTACTTC.

This clonotype was observed a few times. V usage is TRBV19 and J usage is TRBJ2-1, with 9 positions matching TRBD2. In germline, CDR1 is LNHDA, CDR2 SQIVND (reference sequence). The CDR3 is 14 residues long. Trimming removed 7 bases from V and 4 bases from J; junction bases left unmatched: 5. This CDR3 reads CASKFTSGYNEQFF. In DNA form, the CDR3 reads TGTGCCAGTAAATTCACTAGCGGGTACAATGAGCAGTTCTTC.

The rearrangement uses TRBV7-6 and TRBJ2-7; 9 nucleotides line up with TRBD1. There are 16 residues in the CDR3. Germline CDR1 and CDR2: SGHVS and FNYEAQ. The J segment lost 6 bases and the V segment lost 0 bases, leaving 9 bases of the junction unmatched. The CDR3 protein is CASSLAGTGMKAEQYF. The CDR3 DNA is TGTGCCAGCAGCTTAGCGGGGACAGGGATGAAGGCCGAGCAGTACTTC.

This clonotype has ten or more counts. The chain uses TRBV29-1 and TRBJ2-7; D may be TRBD2 (7 bases). Trimming took off 8 bases at V and 0 bases at J, with 23 bases between the two ends. CDR1 is SQVTM, CDR2 ANQGSEA, per germline. The CDR3 contains 16 residues. CDR3 DNA sequence: TGCAGCATCAGGGGAACAGGGCTAGCGGACTCCTACGAGCAGTACTTC. This translates into CSIRGTGLADSYEQYF.

A few counts support this clonotype. The chain has TRBV5-1 and TRBJ1-2; weak D call: TRBD1 (5 bases). Per germline, CDR1 SGHRS and CDR2 YFSETQ. This CDR3 has 15 amino acids. The V and J ends lost 2 bases and 6 bases respectively, with 17 bases between them. CDR3 region: CASSFGYGGSDGYTF. Here the CDR3 DNA reads TGCGCCAGCAGCTTCGGATATGGGGGATCGGATGGCTACACCTTC.

This clonotype has a handful of counts. V and J are TRBV2 and TRBJ2-1; 7 nucleotides agree with TRBD2. Trimming at V came to 8 bases and at J to 2 bases, leaving 6 bases not matched to a gene. CDR1 and CDR2 (germline): SNHLY, FYNNEI. The CDR3 has 14 residues. CDR3 nucleotides: TGTGCCAGCTATTGGGGGAGGGCCTACAATGAGCAGTTCTTC. Its translation: CASYWGRAYNEQFF.

Only a few counts were recorded for this clonotype. The rearrangement joins TRBV5-1 to TRBJ2-3, with TRBD1 matching over 9 bases. The CDR3 contains 18 residues. Unmatched junction bases numbered 18, after V lost 4 bases and J lost 6 bases. CDR1 is SGHRS, CDR2 YFSETQ, per germline. The CDR3 DNA is TGCGCCAGCAGCGCGGACGCCGGGACAGGGAACCCCTGGGATACGCAGTATTTT. This gives the protein CASSADAGTGNPWDTQYF.

The chain employs TRBV15 and TRBJ1-5, with D possibly matching TRBD1 (5 bases). The germline V gene encodes CDR1 LNHNV and CDR2 YYDKDF (reference sequence). V was shortened by 0 bases and J by 6 bases, with 12 bases between the two germline ends. There are 15 residues in the CDR3. CDR3 loop: CATSRDLGVGQPQHF. The CDR3 region has the DNA TGTGCCACCAGCAGAGATTTGGGGGTCGGTCAGCCCCAGCATTTT.

V and J are TRBV7-9 and TRBJ2-7; D gene unclear. Looked up from germline, CDR1 is SEHNR and CDR2 is FQNEAQ (reference sequence). This CDR3 region has 12 residues. The V and J ends lost 5 bases and 3 bases respectively, with 8 bases between them. The CDR3 nucleotides are TGTGCCAGCAGCGCCATAGGCTACGAGCAGTACTTC. Amino acid sequence: CASSAIGYEQYF.

In this sample, this clonotype turned up many times. The chain combines TRBV5-6 with TRBJ1-1, with D hard to call. Per germline, CDR1 SGHDT and CDR2 YYEEEE. The V and J ends lost 4 bases and 3 bases respectively, with 10 bases between them. The CDR3 length is 13 residues. CDR3 sequence (DNA): TGTGCCAGCAGCACCGGGATCTACACTGAAGCTTTCTTT. This codes for CASSTGIYTEAFF. Combining the CDR3 with reference TRBV5-6 and TRBJ1-1 gives the whole variable domain DAGVTQSPTHLIKTRGQQVTLRCSPKSGHDTVSWYQQALGQGPQFIFQYYEEEERQRGNFPDRFSGHQFPNYSSELNVNALLLGDSALYLCASSTGIYTEAFFGQGTRLTVV.

This clonotype has at least ten counts. V and J are TRBV9 and TRBJ2-1; D uncertain. Germline V gene lookup returns CDR1 SGDLS and CDR2 YYNGEE. The CDR3 sequence is 12 residues long. Trimming cost V 3 bases and J 2 bases, with 3 bases left between them. CDR3 DNA sequence: TGTGCCAGCAGCGACACCTACAATGAGCAGTTCTTC. Its translation is CASSDTYNEQFF. The full variable domain, its missing parts supplied by reference TRBV9 and TRBJ2-1, is DSGVTQTPKHLITATGQRVTLRCSPRSGDLSVYWYQQSLDQGLQFLIQYYNGEERAKGNILERFSAQQFPDLHSELNLSSLELGDSALYFCASSDTYNEQFFGPGTRLTVL.

The table lists this clonotype with many counts. The chain links TRBV12-3 or TRBV12-4 to TRBJ1-6; tentative D call: TRBD1 (5 bases). Trimming pared 6 bases from V and 3 bases from J, leaving 9 bases between. The CDR3 is made up of 14 amino acids. CDR3 amino acids: CASSPRGYNSPLHF. The CDR3 nucleotides read TGTGCCAGCAGCCCTAGGGGCTATAATTCACCCCTCCACTTT.

The CDR3 region is CSVQGGRLSGAYNEQFF. CDR3 in DNA: TGCAGCGTTCAAGGCGGTCGGCTCAGCGGGGCTTACAATGAGCAGTTCTTC. The V gene is TRBV29-1, the J gene TRBJ2-1, with 7 bases identical to TRBD2. V was pared by 5 bases and J by 4 bases, with 17 bases of the junction left unmatched. There are 17 residues in the CDR3. The germline V gene encodes CDR1 SQVTM and CDR2 ANQGSEA.

This clonotype has more than one count but fewer than ten. This chain links TRBV20-1 with TRBJ1-5; TRBD1 matches 9 bases. CDR1 and CDR2 from the germline V gene are DFQATT and SNEGSKA (reference sequence). The CDR3 sequence is 16 residues long. V trimming: 3 bases; J trimming: 2 bases; junction bases outside the gene matches: 8. CDR3 DNA: TGCAGTGCTAGGGGGACAGGGATGGGCGGCAATCAGCCCCAGCATTTT. Protein: CSARGTGMGGNQPQHF.

This clonotype came up many times. V usage is TRBV11-2 and J usage is TRBJ2-1, with a tentative D call TRBD2 (5 bases). The CDR3 sequence is 15 residues long. The V and J ends lost 5 bases and 4 bases respectively, with 15 bases between them. Germline V gene data show CDR1 as SGHAT and CDR2 as FQNNGV. For the CDR3, the DNA is TGTGCCAGCAGCGTCCTAGAGGGAATTTACAATGAGCAGTTCTTC. Protein sequence: CASSVLEGIYNEQFF.

The sample holds many counts of this clonotype. The chain couples TRBV5-1 to TRBJ2-6; D is unclear. From germline, CDR1 is SGHRS and CDR2 YFSETQ. The V and J ends lost 0 bases and 0 bases respectively, with 4 bases between them. There are 15 residues in the CDR3. The CDR3 nucleotides read TGCGCCAGCAGCTTGGGAGTCTCTGGGGCCAACGTCCTGACTTTC. Its protein product is CASSLGVSGANVLTF.